The clone carrying this TCR beta chain was found a few times. The sample is drawn from a study of blood T cell repertoires in COVID-19. Method: immunoSEQ multiplex PCR; TCRdb's copy keeps in-frame clones and lacks some. The table records 130,000 or so clones, around 84% of them present only once. The CDR3 spans 12 residues. The germline V gene has CDR1 SEHNR and CDR2 FQNEAQ (reference sequence). V was shortened by 3 bases and J by 6 bases, with 8 bases between the two germline ends. The chain employs TRBV7-9 and TRBJ1-1, with D hard to call. Sample: peripheral blood. This sequence was found in a woman aged 60-70 years with acute or convalescent COVID-19. The chain's CDR3 is CASSFSSAEAFF. DNA for the CDR3: TGTGCCAGCAGCTTTAGCAGTGCTGAAGCTTTCTTT.